This TCR beta chain was sequenced during a study of blood T cells in healthy people across ages. Study-wide points: Strong correlation linked observed beta diversity and percent naive T cells. Conclusively comparing naive with antigen-experienced cells was impossible with unsorted PBMCs.

The germline gives CDR1 MNHEY, CDR2 SVGEGT. Germline trimming cut 0 bases from V and 0 bases from J; bases unmatched to any gene: 3. There are 16 residues in the CDR3. For the second PCR, which ran for roughly 6 to 12 cycles, a sample-barcoded 5' primer and a J-beta primer mix were used. Every molecule of cDNA carried a tag from a template-switch adaptor with 12 random nucleotides. In TCRdb, the 5' RACE reads were re-called with MiXCR into one record per CDR3 protein. The data contain around 970,000 distinct CDR3 sequences, around 54% of them singletons. Isolating PBMCs gave at least 6 million of these cells per sample. Notes on this clonotype: Antigen: not known.

The chain couples TRBV6-2 or TRBV6-3 to TRBJ2-7; TRBD2 agrees at 9 bases. This clonotype was obtained from an older woman in good health. Material for sequencing was blood. CDR3 nucleotides: TGTGCCAGCAGTTACTCGAGAGCGGGGGGCTCCTACGAGCAGTACTTC. Translation gives CASSYSRAGGSYEQYF.